The T cell receptor beta chain described here comes from a study of regulatory T cells in long-lasting Graves disease. Study summary: Over 5 years of antithyroid drugs plus positive TSH receptor antibodies defined persistent Graves' disease.

Described time point: persistent/refractory GD, antithyroid drugs over 5 years with positive TRAb. The authors made the TCR library using RNA they extracted from PBMCs. The CDR3 loop spans 15 amino acids. Losses at the gene ends were 2 bases for V and 3 bases for J; bases not matched to a gene: 5. From germline, CDR1 is SGHKS and CDR2 YYEKEE (reference sequence). CDR3 regions were amplified by Arm-PCR using iRepertoire HTBI primers to build TCR beta libraries. MiXCR, applied by TCRdb to the multiplex PCR reads, yields one record per CDR3 protein. The table has roughly 700,000 distinct CDR3 sequences, about 30% seen once; the top ten hold 40% to 55%. Study outcomes and limitations: Patients with persistent Graves' had lower TCR diversity than newly diagnosed patients. Peripheral blood, not thyroid tissue, was the sole material studied.

This clonotype came up a few times. Its target is not known. The TCR was taken from a female donor with Graves disease. This sequence joins TRBV5-5 and TRBJ1-3; TRBD1 matches 7 bases. The source was peripheral blood mononuclear cells (PBMCs), collected when the disease was refractory, from a patient treated with antithyroid drugs. The CDR3 protein is CASSLGTAVGNTIYF. The CDR3 bases are TGTGCCAGCAGCTTAGGGACAGCGGTTGGAAACACCATATATTTT.